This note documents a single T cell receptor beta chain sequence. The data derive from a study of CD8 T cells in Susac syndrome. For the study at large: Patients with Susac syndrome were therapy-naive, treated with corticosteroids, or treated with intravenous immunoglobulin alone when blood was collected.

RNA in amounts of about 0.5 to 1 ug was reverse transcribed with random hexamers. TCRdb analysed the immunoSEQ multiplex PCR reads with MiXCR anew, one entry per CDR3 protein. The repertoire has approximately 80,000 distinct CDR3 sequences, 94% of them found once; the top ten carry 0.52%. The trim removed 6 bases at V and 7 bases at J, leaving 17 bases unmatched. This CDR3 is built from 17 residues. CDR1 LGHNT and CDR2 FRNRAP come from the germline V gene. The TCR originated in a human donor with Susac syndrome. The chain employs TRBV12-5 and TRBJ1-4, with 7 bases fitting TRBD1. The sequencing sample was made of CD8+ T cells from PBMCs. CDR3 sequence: CASGPPGQTLMVEKLFF. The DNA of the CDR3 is TGTGCTAGTGGCCCGCCGGGACAGACCCTCATGGTTGAAAAACTGTTTTTT.